The next 19 T cell receptor beta chains were all read from a single sample in a study of T cells expressing NK-cell markers. TCRdb reprocessed the 5' RACE reads and stores each CDR3 protein as one record, lacking DNA. Found here are over 150,000 distinct CDR3 sequences; the top ten clones hold around 20%. Input material: blood T cells: a sorted CD56 or NKG2C T cell subset, CD4+ or CD8+ T cells, or bulk PBMC T cells (not recorded which). The receptors come from a man aged 18 to 69 in good health.

The chain uses TRBV4-2 and TRBJ2-7; TCRdb designates TRBD2, a call that cannot be tested without DNA. Germline lookup yields CDR1 LGHNA and CDR2 YNFKEQ. The CDR3 is 16 amino acids. The chain's CDR3 is CASSQETGTEAYEQYF.

The CDR3 sequence: CASSRDSSNTEAFF. This chain connects TRBV6-1 to TRBJ1-1; TCRdb proposes TRBD1, but this gene call is untestable without DNA. Germline lookup yields CDR1 MNHNS and CDR2 SASEGT. The CDR3 extends over 14 amino acids.

The chain employs TRBV6-5 and TRBJ2-1; the D gene TCRdb calls, TRBD2, cannot be checked with no DNA. This CDR3 contains 13 residues. Germline CDR1 is MNHEY and CDR2 is SVGAGI. CDR3 residues: CASSYSGGSEQFF.

The V call is TRBV7-6, the J call TRBJ2-5; no DNA is available, so the TRBD2 call from TCRdb remains unchecked. Germline CDR1 SGHVS, CDR2 FNYEAQ. The CDR3 has 18 amino acids. The CDR3 sequence is CASSHPTDGSHGGETQYF.

This rearrangement joins TRBV7-7 to TRBJ2-1; TCRdb names TRBD2, which stays unverified in the absence of DNA. CDR1 and CDR2 (germline): SSHAT, FNYEAQ (reference sequence). CDR3 size: 15 residues. CDR3 amino acids: CASSSVAGGDNEQFF. The full variable domain, its missing parts supplied by reference TRBV7-7 and TRBJ2-1, is GAGVSQSPRYKVTKRGQDVTLRCDPISSHATLYWYQQALGQGPEFLTYFNYEAQPDKSGLPSDRFSAERPEGSISTLTIQRTEQRDSAMYRCASSSVAGGDNEQFFGPGTRLTVL.

V usage is TRBV4-2 and J usage is TRBJ2-2; the TCRdb D gene call, TRBD2, has no DNA to confirm it. In germline, CDR1 is LGHNA, CDR2 YNFKEQ. The length of the CDR3 is 15 residues. CDR3 in amino acids: CASSPSGVGTGELFF.

The chain has TRBV6-1 and TRBJ2-7. The CDR3 has 14 residues. The germline V gene has CDR1 MNHNS and CDR2 SASEGT. The CDR3 region is CASAGSLINYEQYF.

The rearrangement joins TRBV13 to TRBJ2-2; TCRdb reports TRBD1, a call that lacks DNA to check it against. The CDR3 has 16 residues. The germline V gene encodes CDR1 PRHDT and CDR2 FYEKMQ (reference sequence). The CDR3 spells CASSSWTGGFAGELFF.

This chain uses TRBV4-2 with TRBJ1-1; TCRdb's assignment of TRBD1 cannot be checked, as there is no DNA. The V gene's germline CDR1 is LGHNA and CDR2 YNFKEQ. The CDR3 sequence is 16 residues long. Here the CDR3 reads CASSQDLQGWYTEAFF.

The J gene is TRBJ2-1, the V gene TRBV10-3; there is no DNA to check the TCRdb D call of TRBD1. Germline V gives CDR1 ENHRY, CDR2 SYGVKD. This CDR3 spans 15 amino acids. CDR3 region: CAISESGTNINEQFF.

The CDR3 sequence is CASSGGLTSGGLITDTQYF. The V call is TRBV11-1, the J call TRBJ2-3; TCRdb's D call, TRBD2, is unchecked because there is no DNA. The germline CDR1 and CDR2 sequences are SGHAT and FQDESV (reference sequence). This CDR3 has 19 amino acids.

The V call is TRBV5-4, the J call TRBJ1-1. In germline, CDR1 is SGHNT, CDR2 YYREEE (reference sequence). This CDR3 has 16 residues. The CDR3 loop is CASSFSLRGGNTEAFF.

The J gene is TRBJ2-7, the V gene TRBV4-1. CDR1 and CDR2 from the germline V gene are MGHRA and YSYEKL. The CDR3 spans 13 residues. The CDR3 loop reads CASSQAVWAGQYF.

The rearrangement uses TRBV28 and TRBJ2-7; TCRdb's D call of TRBD2 is untestable without DNA. This CDR3 has 21 amino acids. Germline V CDR1 and CDR2: MDHEN, SYDVKM. CDR3 sequence: CASISIGTADFRTSSPYEQYF.

The chain couples TRBV19 to TRBJ1-1; TCRdb outputs TRBD1, but without DNA this stays unchecked. CDR1 is LNHDA and CDR2 is SQIVND in the germline V gene (reference sequence). This CDR3 has 14 amino acids. CDR3 residues: CASSPGSANTEAFF.

The chain carries TRBV28 and TRBJ1-2. The CDR3 is made up of 16 amino acids. Germline loops: CDR1 MDHEN, CDR2 SYDVKM. CDR3 amino acids: CASSLLAWDSGHGYTF.

V and J are TRBV7-9 and TRBJ1-1. The CDR3 loop spans 15 amino acids. Germline loops: CDR1 SEHNR, CDR2 FQNEAQ (reference sequence). This CDR3 reads CASSSPLPGNTEAFF.

V is TRBV6-5 and J is TRBJ1-4; TCRdb names TRBD1, which stays unverified in the absence of DNA. The CDR3 consists of 15 residues. The V gene's germline CDR1 is MNHEY and CDR2 SVGAGI. This chain's CDR3 is CASSSAPGQGGSVFF.

The V gene is TRBV2, the J gene TRBJ2-1; TCRdb's D gene call, TRBD1, goes unchecked for lack of DNA. The CDR3 sequence is 17 residues long. CDR1 SNHLY and CDR2 FYNNEI come from the germline V gene. CDR3 sequence reads: CASSVGTSLGGSNEQFF.